Following are 8 T cell receptor beta chains from one sample sequenced in a study of technical replicates of blood from several donors. The protocol was immunoSEQ multiplex PCR, while the TCRdb copy is restricted to in-frame clones and leaves out a portion. The sample carries 55,000 to 60,000 clones, roughly 93% recorded once. Sequenced: PBMCs. These receptors were taken from a human donor in good health. Some clones in this sample may be carry-over from other donors' samples.

This clone was detected only once. The gene calls are TRBV6-5 and TRBJ1-4; D possibly corresponds to TRBD1 (5 bases). Germline V gene data show CDR1 as MNHEY and CDR2 as SVGAGI. The CDR3 runs to 14 residues. V was cut by 6 bases and J by 4 bases, with 12 bases left in between. CDR3 amino acids: CASRRDSLNEKLFF. As DNA, the CDR3 is TGTGCCAGCAGGCGAGACAGCCTTAATGAAAAACTGTTTTTT.

There are a few counts of this clone. CDR3 amino acids: CASSLSAFYGYTF. The CDR3 nucleotides read TGTGCCAGCAGCCTGAGTGCTTTCTATGGCTACACCTTC. The chain has TRBV7-2 and TRBJ1-2; no definite D call. Per the germline V gene, CDR1 is SGHTA and CDR2 is FQGNSA. CDR3 length: 13 amino acids. Trimming cost V 5 bases and J 4 bases, with 11 bases left between them.

In its sample, this clone was seen a few times. The rearrangement links TRBV27 to TRBJ1-2; 8 positions agree with TRBD1. The CDR3 totals 15 residues. Germline CDR1 MNHEY, CDR2 SMNVEV (reference sequence). V was pared by 3 bases and J by 12 bases, with 15 bases of the junction left unmatched. The CDR3 nucleotides read TGTGCCAGCAGTTTTTTCCCCAATCGCGGACAGGGACACACCTTC. The encoded protein is CASSFFPNRGQGHTF.

This rearrangement joins TRBV4-3 to TRBJ2-5; TRBD1 agrees at 7 bases. J lost 5 bases, V lost 0 bases, and 9 bases had no gene match. Per the germline V gene, CDR1 is LGHNA and CDR2 is YSLEER. This CDR3 is 16 amino acids long. The CDR3 is CASSQDLTGDWETQYF. The CDR3 nucleotides read TGCGCCAGCAGCCAAGATTTAACAGGGGATTGGGAGACCCAGTACTTC.

On this clone itself: This likely came from a read error, as a far larger clone is one base away. The chain recombines TRBV4-2 with TRBJ1-1; 11 nucleotides line up with TRBD1. Germline values: CDR1 LGHNA, CDR2 YNFKEQ. The V segment lost 5 bases and the J segment 6 bases; nucleotides outside the gene matches: 5. This CDR3 is 14 amino acids long. The CDR3 loop is CASSLGTGGAEAFF. CDR3 nucleotide sequence: TGTGCCAGCAGCTTAGGGACAGGGGGTGCTGAAGCTTTCTTT.

The chain carries TRBV18 and TRBJ2-7; D is perhaps TRBD1 (7 bases). This CDR3 is built from 15 residues. Germline CDR1 reads KGHSH; CDR2 reads LQKENI. V was pared by 3 bases and J by 6 bases, with 18 bases between. The CDR3 DNA reads TGTGCCAGCTCACCGACCCAGGGGGGCGCGTCCGAGCAGTACTTC. As protein: CASSPTQGGASEQYF. Filled out from reference TRBV18 and TRBJ2-7, the complete variable domain reads NAGVMQNPRHLVRRRGQEARLRCSPMKGHSHVYWYRQLPEEGLKFMVYLQKENIIDESGMPKERFSAEFPKEGPSILRIQQVVRGDSAAYFCASSPTQGGASEQYFGPGTRLTVT.

The V call is TRBV7-2, the J call TRBJ1-5, with 8 bases fitting TRBD1. Germline CDR1 and CDR2: SGHTA and FQGNSA. The CDR3 extends over 13 amino acids. CDR3 sequence reads: CASGKTGDQPQHF. Here the CDR3 DNA reads TGTGCTAGCGGTAAGACAGGGGATCAGCCCCAGCATTTT.

This sequence joins TRBV21-1 and TRBJ2-7; TRBD2 is the table's D call and was not checked against the DNA. TRBV21-1 constitutes a pseudogene. The CDR3 contains 12 residues. CDR3 sequence (DNA): TGTGCCAGCAGCACCCCGGGGAGCGAGCAGTACTTC. Its translation: CASSTPGSEQYF.